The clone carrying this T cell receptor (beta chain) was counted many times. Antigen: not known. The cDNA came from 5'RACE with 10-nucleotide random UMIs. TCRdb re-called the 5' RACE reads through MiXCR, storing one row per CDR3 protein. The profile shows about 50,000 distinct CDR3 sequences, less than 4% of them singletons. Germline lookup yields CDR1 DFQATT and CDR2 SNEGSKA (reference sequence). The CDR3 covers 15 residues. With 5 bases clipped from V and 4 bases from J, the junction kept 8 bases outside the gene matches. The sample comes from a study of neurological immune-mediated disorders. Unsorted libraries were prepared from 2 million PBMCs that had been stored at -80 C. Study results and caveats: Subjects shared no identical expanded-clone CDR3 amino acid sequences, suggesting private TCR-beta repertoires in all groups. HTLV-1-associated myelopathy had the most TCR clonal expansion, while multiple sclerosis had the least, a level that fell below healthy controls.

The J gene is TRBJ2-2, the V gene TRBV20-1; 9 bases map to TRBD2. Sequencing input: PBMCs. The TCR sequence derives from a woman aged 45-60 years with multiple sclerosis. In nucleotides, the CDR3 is TGCAGTGCTCCTTTAGCGGGAGCGGGCACCGGGGAGCTGTTTTTT. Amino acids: CSAPLAGAGTGELFF.